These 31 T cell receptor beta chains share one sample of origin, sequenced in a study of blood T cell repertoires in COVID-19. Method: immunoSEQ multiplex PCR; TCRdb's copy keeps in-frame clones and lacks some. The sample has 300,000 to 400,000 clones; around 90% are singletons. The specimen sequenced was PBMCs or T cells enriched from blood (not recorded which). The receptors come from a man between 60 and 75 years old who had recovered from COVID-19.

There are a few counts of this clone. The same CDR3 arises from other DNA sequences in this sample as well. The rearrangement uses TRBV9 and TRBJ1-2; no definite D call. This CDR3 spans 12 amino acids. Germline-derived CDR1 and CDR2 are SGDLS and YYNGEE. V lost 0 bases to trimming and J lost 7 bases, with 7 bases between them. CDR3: CASSVATGGYTF. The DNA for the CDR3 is TGTGCCAGCAGCGTAGCTACGGGTGGCTACACCTTC. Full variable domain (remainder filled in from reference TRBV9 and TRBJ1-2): DSGVTQTPKHLITATGQRVTLRCSPRSGDLSVYWYQQSLDQGLQFLIQYYNGEERAKGNILERFSAQQFPDLHSELNLSSLELGDSALYFCASSVATGGYTFGSGTRLTVV.

Written as DNA, the CDR3 is TGTGCCAGTAGGATACAGGGTAAACCTCCTGGAAACACCATATATTTT. It codes for CASRIQGKPPGNTIYF. This sequence joins TRBV19 and TRBJ1-3; D is possibly TRBD1 (6 bases). CDR1 and CDR2 (germline): LNHDA, SQIVND (reference sequence). The CDR3 contains 16 residues. V was shortened by 6 bases and J by 2 bases, with 17 bases between the two germline ends.

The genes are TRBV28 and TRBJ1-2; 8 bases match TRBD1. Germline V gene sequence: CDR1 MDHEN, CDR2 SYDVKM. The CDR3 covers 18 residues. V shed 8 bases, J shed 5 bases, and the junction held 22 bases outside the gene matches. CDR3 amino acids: CASHLQGAALVDRYGYTF. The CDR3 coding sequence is TGTGCCAGCCACCTCCAGGGGGCCGCATTGGTCGATAGGTATGGCTACACCTTC.

CDR3 region: CASSLRRINYGYTF. The CDR3 DNA reads TGCGCCAGCAGTCTCCGGAGGATCAACTATGGCTACACCTTC. The chain has TRBV23-1 and TRBJ1-2, with D uncertain. TRBV23-1 is known as an ORF, though its function is uncertain. V was shortened by 4 bases and J by 2 bases, with 11 bases between the two germline ends. This CDR3 comprises 14 residues.

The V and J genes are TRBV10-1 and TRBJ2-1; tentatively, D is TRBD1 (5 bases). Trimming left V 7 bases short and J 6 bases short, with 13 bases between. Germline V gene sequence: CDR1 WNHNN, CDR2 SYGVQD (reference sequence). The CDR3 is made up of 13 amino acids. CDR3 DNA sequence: TGCGCCAGCACCTCCGGACACCCCAATGAGCAGTTCTTC. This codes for CASTSGHPNEQFF.

CDR3 residues: CASSLKLTGNGNQPQHF. The DNA of the CDR3 is TGTGCCAGCAGTTTAAAGCTCACAGGGAACGGCAATCAGCCCCAGCATTTT. The chain uses TRBV28 and TRBJ1-5, with D maybe TRBD1 (6 bases). Germline CDR1 and CDR2: MDHEN and SYDVKM. V gave up 2 bases and J gave up 2 bases, with 16 bases separating them. This CDR3 has 17 residues.

The CDR3 sequence: CASSLRKELEAFF. Here the CDR3 DNA reads TGTGCCAGCAGTTTAAGGAAGGAGCTTGAAGCTTTCTTT. This chain links TRBV2 with TRBJ1-1; D is undetermined. Trimming pared 5 bases from V and 7 bases from J, leaving 14 bases between. The germline CDR1 and CDR2 sequences are SNHLY and FYNNEI. CDR3 length: 13 residues.

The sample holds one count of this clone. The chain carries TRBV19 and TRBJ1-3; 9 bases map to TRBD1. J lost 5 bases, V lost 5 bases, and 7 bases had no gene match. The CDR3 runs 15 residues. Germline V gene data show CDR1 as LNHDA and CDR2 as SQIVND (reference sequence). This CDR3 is CASSDGQGFRNTIYF. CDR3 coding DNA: TGTGCCAGTAGTGATGGACAGGGGTTTCGAAACACCATATATTTT.

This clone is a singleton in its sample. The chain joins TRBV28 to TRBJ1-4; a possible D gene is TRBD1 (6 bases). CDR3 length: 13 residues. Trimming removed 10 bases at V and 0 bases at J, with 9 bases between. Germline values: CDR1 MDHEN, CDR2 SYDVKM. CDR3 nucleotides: TGTGCCACCTCAGGGGCAACTAATGAAAAACTGTTTTTT. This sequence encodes CATSGATNEKLFF.

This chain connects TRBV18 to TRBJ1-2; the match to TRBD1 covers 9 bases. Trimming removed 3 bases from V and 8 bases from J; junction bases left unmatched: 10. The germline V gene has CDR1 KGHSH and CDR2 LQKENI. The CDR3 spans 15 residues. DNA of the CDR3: TGTGCCAGCTCACCCTCGGGACAGGGATCCTACGGCTACACCTTC. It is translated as CASSPSGQGSYGYTF.

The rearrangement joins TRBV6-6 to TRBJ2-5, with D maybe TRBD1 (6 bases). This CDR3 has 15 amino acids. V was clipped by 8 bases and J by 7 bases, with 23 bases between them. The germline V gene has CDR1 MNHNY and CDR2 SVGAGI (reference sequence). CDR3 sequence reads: CASGGSTGRGATQYF. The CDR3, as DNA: TGTGCCAGCGGCGGCTCTACAGGGAGAGGCGCGACCCAGTACTTC.

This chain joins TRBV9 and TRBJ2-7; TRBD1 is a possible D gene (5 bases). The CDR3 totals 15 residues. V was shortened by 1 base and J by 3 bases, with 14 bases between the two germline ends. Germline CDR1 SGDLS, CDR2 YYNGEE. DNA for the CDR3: TGTGCCAGCAGCGTATCCGTGACAGCCGTCTACGAGCAGTACTTC. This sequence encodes CASSVSVTAVYEQYF.

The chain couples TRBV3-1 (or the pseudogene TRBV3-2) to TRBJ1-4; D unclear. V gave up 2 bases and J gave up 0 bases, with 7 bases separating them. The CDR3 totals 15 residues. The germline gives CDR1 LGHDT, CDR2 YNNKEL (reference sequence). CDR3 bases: TGTGCCAGCAGCCAAACGAGTGCAACTAATGAAAAACTGTTTTTT. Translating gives CASSQTSATNEKLFF.

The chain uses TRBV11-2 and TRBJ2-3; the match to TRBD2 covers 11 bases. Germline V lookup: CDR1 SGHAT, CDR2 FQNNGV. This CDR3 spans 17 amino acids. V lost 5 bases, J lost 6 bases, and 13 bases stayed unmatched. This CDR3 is CASSPEMNSGRADTQYF. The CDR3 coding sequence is TGTGCCAGCAGCCCCGAAATGAATAGCGGGAGGGCCGATACGCAGTATTTT.

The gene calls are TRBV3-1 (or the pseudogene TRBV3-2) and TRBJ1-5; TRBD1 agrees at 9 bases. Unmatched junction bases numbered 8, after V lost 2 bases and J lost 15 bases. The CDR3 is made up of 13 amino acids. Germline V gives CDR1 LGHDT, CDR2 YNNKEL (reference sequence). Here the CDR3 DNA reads TGTGCCAGCAGCCAATTTACAGGGGGCAGGAGGCATTTT. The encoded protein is CASSQFTGGRRHF.

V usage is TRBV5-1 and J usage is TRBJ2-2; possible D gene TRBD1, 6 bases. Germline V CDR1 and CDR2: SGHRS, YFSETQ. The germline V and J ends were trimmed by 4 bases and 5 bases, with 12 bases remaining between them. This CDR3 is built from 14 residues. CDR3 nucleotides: TGCGCCAGCAGCGTATTAACAGGGACCGGGGAGCTGTTTTTT. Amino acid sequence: CASSVLTGTGELFF.

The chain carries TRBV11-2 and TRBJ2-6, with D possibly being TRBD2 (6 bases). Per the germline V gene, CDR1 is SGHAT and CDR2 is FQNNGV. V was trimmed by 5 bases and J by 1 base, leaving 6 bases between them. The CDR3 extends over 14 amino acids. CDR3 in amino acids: CASSGGSGANVLTF. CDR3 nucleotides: TGTGCCAGCAGCGGGGGGTCTGGGGCCAACGTCCTGACTTTC.

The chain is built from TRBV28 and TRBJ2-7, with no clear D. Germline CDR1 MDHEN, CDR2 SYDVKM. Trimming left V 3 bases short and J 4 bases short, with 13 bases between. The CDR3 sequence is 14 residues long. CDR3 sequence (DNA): TGTGCCAGCAGTTTGGTTATAACAGCATACGAGCAGTACTTC. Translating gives CASSLVITAYEQYF. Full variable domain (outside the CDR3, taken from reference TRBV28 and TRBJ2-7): DVKVTQSSRYLVKRTGEKVFLECVQDMDHENMFWYRQDPGLGLRLIYFSYDVKMKEKGDIPEGYSVSREKKERFSLILESASTNQTSMYLCASSLVITAYEQYFGPGTRLTVT.

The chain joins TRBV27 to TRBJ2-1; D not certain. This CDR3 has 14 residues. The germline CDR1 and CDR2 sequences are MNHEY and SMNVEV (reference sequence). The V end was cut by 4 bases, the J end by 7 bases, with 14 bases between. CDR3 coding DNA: TGTGCCAGCAGTTCAACAAGGCTAGATAATGAGCAGTTCTTC. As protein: CASSSTRLDNEQFF.

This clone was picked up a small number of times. The CDR3 loop is CASSDSAGNTIYF. CDR3 bases: TGTGCCAGCAGCGACTCCGCCGGAAACACCATATATTTT. The V and J genes are TRBV9 and TRBJ1-3, with D uncertain. The CDR3 loop spans 13 amino acids. Germline CDR1 is SGDLS and CDR2 is YYNGEE. The ends were cut back, 3 bases at V and 4 bases at J, with 8 bases in the middle.

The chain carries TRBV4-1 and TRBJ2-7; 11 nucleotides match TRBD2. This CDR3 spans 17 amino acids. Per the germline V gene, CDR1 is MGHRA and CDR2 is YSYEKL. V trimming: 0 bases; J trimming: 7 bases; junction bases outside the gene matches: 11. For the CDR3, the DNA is TGCGCCAGCAGCCAAGAAGGTGTAGCGGGAGGGCCGGGGGAGCAGTACTTC. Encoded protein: CASSQEGVAGGPGEQYF.

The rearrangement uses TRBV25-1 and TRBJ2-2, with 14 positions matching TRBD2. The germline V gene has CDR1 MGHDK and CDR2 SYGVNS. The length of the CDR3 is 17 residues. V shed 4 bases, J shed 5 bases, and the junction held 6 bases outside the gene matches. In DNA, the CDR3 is TGTGCCAGCAGTGGACCGGGACTAGCGGGAGTTACCGGGGAGCTGTTTTTT. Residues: CASSGPGLAGVTGELFF.

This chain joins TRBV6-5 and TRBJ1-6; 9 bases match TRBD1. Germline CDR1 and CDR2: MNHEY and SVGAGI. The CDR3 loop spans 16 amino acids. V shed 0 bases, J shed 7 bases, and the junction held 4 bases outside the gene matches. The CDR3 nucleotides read TGTGCCAGCAGTTACTCCCGGACAGGGGTGAATTCACCCCTCCACTTT. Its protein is CASSYSRTGVNSPLHF.

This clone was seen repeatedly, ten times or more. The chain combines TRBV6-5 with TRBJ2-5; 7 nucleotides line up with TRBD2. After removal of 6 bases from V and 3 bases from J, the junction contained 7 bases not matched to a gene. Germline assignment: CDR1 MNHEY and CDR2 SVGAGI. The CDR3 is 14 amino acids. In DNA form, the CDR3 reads TGTGCCAGCAGAGCCGGGACTACGAAAGAGACCCAGTACTTC. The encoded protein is CASRAGTTKETQYF.

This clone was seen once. CDR3 sequence (DNA): TGCGCCAGCAGCTTGTGGAGTAAAAACACTGAAGCTTTCTTT. This gives the protein CASSLWSKNTEAFF. The chain recombines TRBV5-1 with TRBJ1-1; D remains ambiguous. Per germline, CDR1 SGHRS and CDR2 YFSETQ. The CDR3 runs 14 residues. V was clipped by 1 base and J by 2 bases, with 9 bases between them.

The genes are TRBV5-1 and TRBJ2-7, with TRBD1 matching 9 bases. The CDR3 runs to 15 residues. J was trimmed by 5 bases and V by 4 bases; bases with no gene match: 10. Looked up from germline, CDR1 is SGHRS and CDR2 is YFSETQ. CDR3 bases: TGCGCCAGCAGCCCAGGGACAGGGAGTAGGAACGAGCAGTACTTC. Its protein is CASSPGTGSRNEQYF.

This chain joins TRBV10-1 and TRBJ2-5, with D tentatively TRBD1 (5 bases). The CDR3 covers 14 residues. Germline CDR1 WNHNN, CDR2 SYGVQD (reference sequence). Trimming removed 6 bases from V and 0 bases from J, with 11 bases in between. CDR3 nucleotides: TGCGCCAGCAGCGGAGCAGGGTACCAAGAGACCCAGTACTTC. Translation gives CASSGAGYQETQYF.

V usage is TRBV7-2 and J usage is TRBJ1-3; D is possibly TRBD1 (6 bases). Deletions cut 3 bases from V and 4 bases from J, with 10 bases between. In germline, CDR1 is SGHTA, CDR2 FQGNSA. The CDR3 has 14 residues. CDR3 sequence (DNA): TGTGCCAGCAGCTTTAGCCAGGGGGGAAACACCATATATTTT. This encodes CASSFSQGGNTIYF. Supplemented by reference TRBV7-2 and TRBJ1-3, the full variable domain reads GAGVSQSPSNKVTEKGKDVELRCDPISGHTALYWYRQSLGQGLEFLIYFQGNSAPDKSGLPSDRFSAERTGGSVSTLTIQRTQQEDSAVYLCASSFSQGGNTIYFGEGSWLTVV.

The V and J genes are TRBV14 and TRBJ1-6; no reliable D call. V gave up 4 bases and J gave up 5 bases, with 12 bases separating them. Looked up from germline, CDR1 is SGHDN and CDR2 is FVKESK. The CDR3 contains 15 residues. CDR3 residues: CASSPRRTNNSPLHF. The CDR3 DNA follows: TGTGCCAGCAGCCCGCGACGGACTAATAATTCACCCCTCCACTTT.

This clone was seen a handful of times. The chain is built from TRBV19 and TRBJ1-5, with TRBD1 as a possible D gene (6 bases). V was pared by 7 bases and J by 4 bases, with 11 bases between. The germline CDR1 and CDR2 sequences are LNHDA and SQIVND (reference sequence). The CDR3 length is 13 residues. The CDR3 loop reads CASNLDRNQPQHF. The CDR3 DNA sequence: TGTGCCAGTAATTTGGACAGAAATCAGCCCCAGCATTTT.

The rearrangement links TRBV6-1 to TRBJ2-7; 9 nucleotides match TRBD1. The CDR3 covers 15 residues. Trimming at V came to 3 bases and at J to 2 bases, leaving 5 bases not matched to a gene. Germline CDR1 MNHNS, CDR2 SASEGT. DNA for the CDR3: TGTGCCAGCAGTGAGCCGGGACAGGGAACCTACGAGCAGTACTTC. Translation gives CASSEPGQGTYEQYF.